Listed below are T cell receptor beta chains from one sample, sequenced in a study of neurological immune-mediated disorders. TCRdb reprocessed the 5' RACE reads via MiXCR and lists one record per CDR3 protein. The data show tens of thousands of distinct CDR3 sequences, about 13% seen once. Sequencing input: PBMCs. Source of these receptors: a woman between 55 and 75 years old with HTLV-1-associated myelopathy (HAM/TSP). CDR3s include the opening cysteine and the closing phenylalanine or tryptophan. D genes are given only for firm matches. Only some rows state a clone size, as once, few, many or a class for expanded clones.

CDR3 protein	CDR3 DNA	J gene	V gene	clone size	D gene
CASSLEHSGQPQHF	TGCGCCAGCAGCTTGGAGCACAGCGGTCAGCCCCAGCATTTT	TRBJ1-5	TRBV5-1	many	-
CASSLDGDGTDTQYF	TGCGCCAGCAGCTTGGACGGGGATGGCACAGATACGCAGTATTTT	TRBJ2-3	TRBV5-1	once	-
CASSVGWQYTEAFF	TGTGCCAGCAGCGTAGGGTGGCAGTACACTGAAGCTTTCTTT	TRBJ1-1	TRBV9	many	-
CASSLAGQGALEQYF	TGCGCCAGCAGCTTGGCGGGACAGGGGGCCCTCGAGCAGTACTTC	TRBJ2-7	TRBV5-1	many	TRBD1
CSARDARGLPYNEQFF	TGCAGTGCTAGAGACGCGAGGGGGCTGCCCTACAATGAGCAGTTCTTC	TRBJ2-1	TRBV20-1	many	TRBD1
CASSPSGSSYEQYF	TGCGCCAGCAGCCCCAGCGGGAGCTCCTACGAGCAGTACTTC	TRBJ2-7	TRBV5-1	many	TRBD2
CASSLTSTNEKLFF	TGTGCCAGCAGCTTGACCTCAACTAATGAAAAACTGTTTTTT	TRBJ1-4	TRBV7-8	many	-
CASSPGENIQYF	TGTGCCAGCAGCCCCGGGGAAAACATTCAGTACTTC	TRBJ2-4	TRBV7-6	many	-
CASSNRQKVGAFF	TGTGCCAGCAGCAACCGCCAAAAGGTTGGCGCTTTCTTT	TRBJ1-1	TRBV11-2	many	-
CASSDTPGRKNTGELFF	TGTGCCAGCAGCGATACACCGGGACGCAAGAACACCGGGGAGCTGTTTTTT	TRBJ2-2	TRBV6-5	many	-
CASSQGDGRASYEQYF	TGCGCCAGCAGCCAAGGAGACGGGAGGGCCTCATACGAGCAGTACTTC	TRBJ2-7	TRBV4-1	many	TRBD2
CSSYRDYEQYF	TGCAGCTCCTACAGGGACTACGAGCAGTACTTC	TRBJ2-7	TRBV29-1	many	-
CSARDRERSYEQYF	TGCAGTGCTAGAGATCGTGAGCGGTCCTACGAGCAGTACTTC	TRBJ2-7	TRBV20-1	many	-
CASSIDGTPGNTIYF	TGTGCCAGTAGTATCGACGGGACGCCGGGAAACACCATATATTTT	TRBJ1-3	TRBV19	many	-
CASSQGVSQPQHF	TGCGCCAGCAGCCAGGGGGTTTCCCAGCCCCAGCATTTT	TRBJ1-5	TRBV10-1	-	TRBD1
CASRKGGFYEQYF	TGTGCCAGCAGGAAAGGGGGCTTCTACGAGCAGTACTTC	TRBJ2-7	TRBV28	many	TRBD1
CASSPQGRLNTGELFF	TGTGCCAGCTCACCACAGGGGCGTTTAAACACCGGGGAGCTGTTTTTT	TRBJ2-2	TRBV18	-	-
CASSRYRGRMSAFF	TGTGCCAGCAGCCGTTACAGGGGGAGGATGTCGGCTTTCTTT	TRBJ1-1	TRBV28	many	TRBD1
CASSDVGRDPADTQYF	TGTGCCAGCAGCGATGTCGGCCGGGACCCCGCCGATACGCAGTATTTT	TRBJ2-3	TRBV27	many	-
CASSFWVTYNEQFF	TGTGCCAGCAGCTTCTGGGTAACCTACAATGAGCAGTTCTTC	TRBJ2-1	TRBV5-6	many	-
CASSDGTGYYEQYF	TGTGCCAGCAGTGACGGGACAGGTTACTACGAGCAGTACTTC	TRBJ2-7	TRBV2	many	TRBD1
CASSQGIDVYEQYF	TGTGCCAGCAGCCAGGGAATCGACGTCTACGAGCAGTACTTC	TRBJ2-7	TRBV3-1	many	-
CSAVRDRPGAFF	TGCAGTGCTGTGAGAGACAGACCAGGAGCTTTCTTT	TRBJ1-1	TRBV20-1	-	-
CASSLDVTPTGSAYEQYF	TGTGCCAGCAGCTTAGATGTGACCCCGACTGGGTCAGCGTACGAGCAGTACTTC	TRBJ2-7	TRBV11-2	many	-
CASSSRSGLEQYF	TGTGCCAGCAGCTCCCGGAGTGGGCTCGAGCAGTACTTC	TRBJ2-7	TRBV3-1	many	-
CASSDRGEAFF	TGTGCCAGCAGCGATCGGGGTGAAGCTTTCTTT	TRBJ1-1	TRBV6-6	many	-
CASSLSRGAQETQYF	TGTGCCAGCAGTTTATCTCGGGGGGCACAAGAGACCCAGTACTTC	TRBJ2-5	TRBV28	many	-
CASSTRAGPNHNEQFF	TGTGCCAGCAGTACCCGAGCGGGGCCTAATCACAATGAGCAGTTCTTC	TRBJ2-1	TRBV27	many	TRBD2
CSARDLISGRAYEQYF	TGCAGTGCTAGAGATCTTATTAGCGGGAGGGCCTACGAGCAGTACTTC	TRBJ2-7	TRBV20-1	many	TRBD2